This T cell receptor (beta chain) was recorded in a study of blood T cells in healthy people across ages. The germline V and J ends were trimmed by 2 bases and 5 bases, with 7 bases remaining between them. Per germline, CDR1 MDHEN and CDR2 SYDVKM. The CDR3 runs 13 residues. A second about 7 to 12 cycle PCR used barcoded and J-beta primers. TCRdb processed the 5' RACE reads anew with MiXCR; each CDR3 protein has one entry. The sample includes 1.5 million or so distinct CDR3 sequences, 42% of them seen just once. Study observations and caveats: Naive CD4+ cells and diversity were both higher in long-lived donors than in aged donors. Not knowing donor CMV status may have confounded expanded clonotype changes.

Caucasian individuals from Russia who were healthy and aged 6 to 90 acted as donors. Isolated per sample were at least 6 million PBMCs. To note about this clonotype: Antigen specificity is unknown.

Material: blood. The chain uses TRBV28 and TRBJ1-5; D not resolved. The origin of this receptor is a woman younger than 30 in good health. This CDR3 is CASSLRAHQPQHF. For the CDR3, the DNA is TGTGCCAGCAGTTTAAGGGCACATCAGCCCCAGCATTTT.